A selection of T cell receptor beta chains follows, all from one sample in a study of blood T cells in healthy people across ages. One entry per CDR3 protein results from TCRdb running MiXCR on the 5' RACE reads. The sample has about 320,000 distinct CDR3 sequences, around 27% seen once; the top ten hold 25% to 35%. Sequencing used blood. The source of these receptors is a woman in her 70s in good health. Both conserved end residues are part of each CDR3. A D gene is named only where the DNA matches it firmly. Part of the rows lack a size; the others show once, few, many or a class for expanded clones.

V: TRBV25-1
J: TRBJ2-5
D: -
size: many
DNA: TGTGCCAGCAGACCCCCGGGGTACACCCAAGAGACCCAGTACTTC
CDR3: CASRPPGYTQETQYF

V: TRBV6-5
J: TRBJ2-5
D: -
size: many
DNA: TGTGCCAGCAGTTGGGGGACTTTGGAGACCCAGTACTTC
CDR3: CASSWGTLETQYF

V: TRBV5-1
J: TRBJ2-4
D: TRBD1
size: -
DNA: TGCGCCAGTACTCCGGGACAGAGCGCCCAGGCGGACATTCAGTACTTC
CDR3: CASTPGQSAQADIQYF

V: TRBV6-1
J: TRBJ1-5
D: TRBD1
size: few
DNA: TGTGCCAGCAGCCTATCTGCGACAGGGGTCGGGCAGCCCCAGCATTTT
CDR3: CASSLSATGVGQPQHF

V: TRBV19
J: TRBJ2-2
D: -
size: -
DNA: TGTGCCAGTAGAAGACAACCGAACACCGGGGAGCTGTTTTTT
CDR3: CASRRQPNTGELFF

V: TRBV5-1
J: TRBJ1-4
D: -
size: few
DNA: TGCGCCAGCAGCCCCGGACAGAGCGCAACTAATGAAAAACTGTTTTTT
CDR3: CASSPGQSATNEKLFF

V: TRBV2
J: TRBJ1-2
D: TRBD1
size: few
DNA: TGTGCCAGCAGTGAATGGGGACAGGGAGGTGGCTACACCTTC
CDR3: CASSEWGQGGGYTF

V: TRBV3-1
J: TRBJ1-2
D: -
size: -
DNA: TGTGCCAGTAGTCCCGGGGCCACTCCTTATGGCTACACCTTC
CDR3: CASSPGATPYGYTF

V: TRBV13
J: TRBJ2-7
D: TRBD1
size: few
DNA: TGTGCCAGCAGCAGGAGACAGGGGTTAAGCTACGAGCAGTACTTC
CDR3: CASSRRQGLSYEQYF

V: TRBV9
J: TRBJ2-6
D: -
size: few
DNA: TGTGCCAGCAGCGTAGTCGACTTTTCTGGGGCCAACGTCCTGACTTTC
CDR3: CASSVVDFSGANVLTF

V: TRBV7-2
J: TRBJ2-3
D: -
size: few
DNA: TGTGCCAGCAGCTTTAATTGGGATACGCAGTATTTT
CDR3: CASSFNWDTQYF

V: TRBV29-1
J: TRBJ1-4
D: TRBD1
size: -
DNA: TGCAGCGTTGCGGACAGGGGTGAAAAACTGTTTTTT
CDR3: CSVADRGEKLFF

V: TRBV7-2
J: TRBJ2-7
D: -
size: few
DNA: TGTGCCAGCAGCTTAGGGGCACCCTCCTACGAGCAGTACTTC
CDR3: CASSLGAPSYEQYF

V: TRBV7-2
J: TRBJ2-5
D: -
size: once
DNA: TGTGCCAGCAGCCAAATCCCGGCTGGGAGGGGGCAGGAGACCCAGTACTTC
CDR3: CASSQIPAGRGQETQYF

V: TRBV28
J: TRBJ2-1
D: TRBD2
size: few
DNA: TGTGCCAGCAGTTTCCGCCCTAGTACGGGAGGGAGGAATGAGCAGTTCTTC
CDR3: CASSFRPSTGGRNEQFF

V: TRBV29-1
J: TRBJ1-1
D: -
size: -
DNA: TGCAGCGCCAGGGTAGCGGGCACTGAAGCTTTCTTT
CDR3: CSARVAGTEAFF

V: TRBV28
J: TRBJ1-4
D: -
size: few
DNA: TGTGCCAGCAGGGGTGAAAAACTGTTTTTT
CDR3: CASRGEKLFF

V: TRBV29-1
J: TRBJ1-2
D: -
size: few
DNA: TGCAGCGTTAGGGATTTACGCTACGCCTTC
CDR3: CSVRDLRYAF

V: TRBV5-5
J: TRBJ2-1
D: -
size: -
DNA: TGTGCCAGCAGCTTGTACGGTCATGAGCAGTTCTTC
CDR3: CASSLYGHEQFF

V: TRBV20-1
J: TRBJ2-7
D: -
size: many
DNA: TGCAGTGCTGGGTTCCTGGGGGGTAAGGCCTACGAGCAGTACTTC
CDR3: CSAGFLGGKAYEQYF

V: TRBV29-1
J: TRBJ2-5
D: TRBD1
size: -
DNA: TGCAGCCTACGAGGACAGGGGTGGGCGACCCAGTACTTC
CDR3: CSLRGQGWATQYF

V: TRBV27
J: TRBJ2-5
D: -
size: few
DNA: TGTGCCAGCAGTTCTCACAGGTTCCAAGAGACCCAGTACTTC
CDR3: CASSSHRFQETQYF

V: TRBV11-2
J: TRBJ2-3
D: -
size: few
DNA: TGTGCCAGCAGCTTAGTCATATCAGATACGCAGTATTTT
CDR3: CASSLVISDTQYF

V: TRBV5-1
J: TRBJ2-5
D: -
size: few
DNA: TGCGCCAGCAGCATACAGGGTTCCGAGACCCAGTACTTC
CDR3: CASSIQGSETQYF

V: TRBV12-5
J: TRBJ2-4
D: TRBD1
size: -
DNA: TGTGCTAGTGGGATGGACAGGGCGGTGCAGGACATTCAGTACTTC
CDR3: CASGMDRAVQDIQYF

V: TRBV7-7
J: TRBJ2-3
D: -
size: many
DNA: TGTGCTAGCAGCCCGACAGGTTTCGCAGATACGCAGTATTTT
CDR3: CASSPTGFADTQYF

V: TRBV2
J: TRBJ2-1
D: TRBD2
size: few
DNA: TGTGCCAGCAGAGCAACGGGACTAGGCTATGAGCAGTTCTTC
CDR3: CASRATGLGYEQFF

V: TRBV4-2
J: TRBJ2-7
D: -
size: -
DNA: TGTGCCAGCAGCCAAGATCTGCAGGGGAGGGAGCAGTACTTC
CDR3: CASSQDLQGREQYF

V: TRBV5-6
J: TRBJ2-6
D: -
size: few
DNA: TGTGCCAGCAGATTCCAGGGTGCTGGGGCCAACGTCCTGACTTTC
CDR3: CASRFQGAGANVLTF

V: TRBV18
J: TRBJ2-5
D: -
size: few
DNA: TGTGCCAGCTCACCAGCCGGGGGCAAGGAGACCCAGTACTTC
CDR3: CASSPAGGKETQYF

V: TRBV13
J: TRBJ2-3
D: -
size: many
DNA: TGTGCCAGCAGCTACAGGAGGGGTGCAGATACGCAGTATTTT
CDR3: CASSYRRGADTQYF

V: TRBV9
J: TRBJ2-5
D: TRBD2
size: few
DNA: TGTGCCAGCAGCGTGAGTCTAGCGGAATACAATGAGCAGTCCTTC
CDR3: CASSVSLAEYNEQSF

V: TRBV14
J: TRBJ1-1
D: -
size: -
DNA: TGTGCCAGCAGCCATCTTGGGACAAGCGCTGAAGCTTTCTTT
CDR3: CASSHLGTSAEAFF

V: TRBV6-6
J: TRBJ1-2
D: -
size: -
DNA: TGTGCCAGCAGTTACTCACTTCTTGGCTACACCTTC
CDR3: CASSYSLLGYTF

V: TRBV7-9
J: TRBJ1-1
D: -
size: -
DNA: TGTGCCAGCAGCCCCCTAGCCCCCCCTGAAGCTTTCTTT
CDR3: CASSPLAPPEAFF

V: TRBV28
J: TRBJ1-2
D: TRBD1
size: -
DNA: TGTGCCAGCAGTTTAAACCGGGACAGGAGGGTCTATGGCTACACCTTC
CDR3: CASSLNRDRRVYGYTF

V: TRBV12-3/TRBV12-4
J: TRBJ1-2
D: -
size: -
DNA: TGTGCCAGCAGTTTTGGGGTTAACTATGGCTACACCTTC
CDR3: CASSFGVNYGYTF

V: TRBV12-3/TRBV12-4
J: TRBJ2-1
D: -
size: -
DNA: TGTGCCAGCAGTACCGATGCACTTGGGTACAATGAGCAGTTCTTC
CDR3: CASSTDALGYNEQFF

V: TRBV7-2
J: TRBJ1-2
D: -
size: -
DNA: TGTGCCAGCAGTAGTACCAGGGTATCGGGCTATGGCTACACCTTC
CDR3: CASSSTRVSGYGYTF

V: TRBV27
J: TRBJ1-1
D: TRBD1
size: few
DNA: TGTGCCAGCAGTTTTCGCACGACAGGGGTGAACACTGAAGCTTTCTTT
CDR3: CASSFRTTGVNTEAFF